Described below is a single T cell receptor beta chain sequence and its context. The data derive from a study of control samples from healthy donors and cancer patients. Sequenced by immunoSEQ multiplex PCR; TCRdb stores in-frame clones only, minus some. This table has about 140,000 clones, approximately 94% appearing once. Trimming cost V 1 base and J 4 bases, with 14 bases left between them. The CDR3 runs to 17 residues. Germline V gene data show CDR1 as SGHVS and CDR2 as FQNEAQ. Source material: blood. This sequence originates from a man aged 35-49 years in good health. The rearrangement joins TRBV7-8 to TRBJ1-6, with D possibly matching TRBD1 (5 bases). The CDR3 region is CASSLVQGYLYNSPLHF. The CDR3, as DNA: TGTGCCAGCAGCTTAGTGCAGGGATATTTATATAATTCACCCCTCCACTTT.